This entry concerns a single T cell receptor beta chain. Its antigen is unidentified. Profiling relied on immunoSEQ multiplex PCR, and the TCRdb table lists in-frame clones only, not all of them. The data contain under 100,000 clones, around 83% of them singletons. This entry comes from a study of radiotherapy plus CTLA-4 blockade in lung cancer. Findings and caveats of the study: With interferon-beta, early dynamics of blood T cell clones were reported to best predict response.

Germline CDR1 MNHNS, CDR2 SASEGT. The CDR3 length is 15 residues. The V gene end was trimmed by 11 bases and the J gene end by 5 bases; junction bases not matched to a gene: 9. Patients with chemo-refractory metastatic non-small-cell lung cancer received focal radiation plus CTLA-4 blockade with ipilimumab. The clonotype was recovered from a human donor with non-small cell lung cancer that progressed on radiotherapy plus ipilimumab. The sample consisted of peripheral blood, taken from a patient treated with radiotherapy plus ipilimumab. V is TRBV6-1 and J is TRBJ2-3; 14 bases line up with TRBD2. The CDR3: CAGATSGGAGDTQYF. The CDR3 nucleotides read TGTGCCGGGGCGACTAGCGGGGGGGCCGGAGATACGCAGTATTTT.